This T cell receptor beta chain was obtained from a study of blood T cell repertoires in COVID-19. Study context: Samples representing acute and convalescent COVID-19 were sourced from the United States, Italy and Spain.

The repertoire was sequenced with immunoSEQ multiplex PCR; TCRdb's copy has only in-frame clones and lacks some. The profile shows under 300,000 clones, around nine tenths of them singletons. The source is a woman aged 60-70 years who had recovered from COVID-19. Sequencing was carried out using PBMCs or T cells enriched from blood (not recorded which).

The CDR3 is CASSFTGTGRTGELFF. The CDR3 DNA is TGTGCCAGCAGTTTCACCGGGACAGGACGGACCGGGGAGCTGTTTTTT. This chain connects TRBV28 to TRBJ2-2; 8 bases agree with TRBD1. The CDR3 covers 16 residues. The J segment lost 5 bases and the V segment lost 3 bases, leaving 8 bases of the junction unmatched. Looked up from germline, CDR1 is MDHEN and CDR2 is SYDVKM. The whole variable domain, filled in from reference TRBV28 and TRBJ2-2, reads DVKVTQSSRYLVKRTGEKVFLECVQDMDHENMFWYRQDPGLGLRLIYFSYDVKMKEKGDIPEGYSVSREKKERFSLILESASTNQTSMYLCASSFTGTGRTGELFFGEGSRLTVL.